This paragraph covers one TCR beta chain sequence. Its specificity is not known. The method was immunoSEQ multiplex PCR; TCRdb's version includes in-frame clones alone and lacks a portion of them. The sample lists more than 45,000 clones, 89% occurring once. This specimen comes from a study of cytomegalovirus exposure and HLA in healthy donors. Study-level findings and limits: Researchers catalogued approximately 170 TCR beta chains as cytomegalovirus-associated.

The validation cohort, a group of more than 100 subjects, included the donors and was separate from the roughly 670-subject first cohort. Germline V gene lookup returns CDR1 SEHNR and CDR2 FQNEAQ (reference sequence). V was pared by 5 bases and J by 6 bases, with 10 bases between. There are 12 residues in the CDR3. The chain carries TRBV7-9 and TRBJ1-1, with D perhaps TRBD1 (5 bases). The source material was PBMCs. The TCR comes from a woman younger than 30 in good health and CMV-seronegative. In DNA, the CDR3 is TGTGCCAGCAGCGTCGACAGCCCTGAAGCTTTCTTT. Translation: CASSVDSPEAFF.